This TCR beta chain was recovered during a study of identical twins. Via MiXCR, TCRdb re-called the 5' RACE reads, giving one row per CDR3 protein. The data hold hundreds of thousands of distinct CDR3 sequences, with 8.5% to 9.5% observed a single time. Broader study findings: With monozygotic twins, out-of-frame TCR alpha sharing exceeded what models estimated.

Trimming removed 4 bases from V and 0 bases from J; junction bases left unmatched: 6. In germline, CDR1 is MGHRA, CDR2 YSYEKL. The CDR3 contains 16 residues. Only a few counts were recorded for this clonotype. What it recognizes is unknown. These data also formed part of another study, on yellow fever vaccine responses in identical twins.

The rearrangement uses TRBV4-1 and TRBJ1-1, with TRBD1 matching over 9 bases. The TCR originated in a woman aged 18 to 35 in good health. Source material: PBMCs. CDR3 sequence (DNA): TGCGCCAGCAGCCCTGGGACAGGGTGGATGAACACTGAAGCTTTCTTT. Residues: CASSPGTGWMNTEAFF.